One and the same sample provided the 4 T cell receptor beta chains below, sequenced in a study of technical replicates of blood from a few donors. This table comes from immunoSEQ multiplex PCR, and its TCRdb copy is limited to in-frame clones, with some not included. The table has roughly 14,000 clones, roughly 83% seen once. Sequencing input: PBMCs. The receptors were gathered from a human donor in good health.

V gene TRBV23-1 combines with J gene TRBJ2-2; D is uncertain. TRBV23-1 is an ORF for which the function is uncertain. The ends were cut back, 0 bases at V and 0 bases at J, with 8 bases in the middle. This CDR3 comprises 16 residues. In DNA form, the CDR3 reads TGCGCCAGCAGTCAATCGTTGGCCCCGAACACCGGGGAGCTGTTTTTT. Amino acids: CASSQSLAPNTGELFF.

In this sample, this clone turned up a few times. The CDR3 here is CAWGRDRALNQPQHF. CDR3 DNA: TGTGCCTGGGGCAGGGACAGAGCCCTTAATCAGCCCCAGCATTTT. The chain couples TRBV30 to TRBJ1-5, with 7 bases lining up with TRBD1. The germline V gene encodes CDR1 GTSNPN and CDR2 SVGIG (reference sequence). This CDR3 comprises 15 residues. With V trimmed by 5 bases and J by 4 bases, 11 bases remained unmatched.

J is TRBJ2-7 and V is TRBV28; D is possibly TRBD1 (6 bases). In germline, CDR1 is MDHEN, CDR2 SYDVKM. This CDR3 region has 13 residues. Trimming took off 7 bases at V and 5 bases at J, with 15 bases between the two ends. This chain's CDR3 is CASTPQGRNEQYF. The CDR3 DNA follows: TGTGCCAGCACCCCTCAGGGGCGTAACGAGCAGTACTTC.

CDR3 nucleotide sequence: TGCAGCACTGGACTAGCGGGAGTCAGAGAGACCCAGTACTTC. Translating it yields CSTGLAGVRETQYF. This chain joins TRBV29-1 and TRBJ2-5, with 13 bases that match TRBD2. This CDR3 has 14 amino acids. The V gene's germline CDR1 is SQVTM and CDR2 ANQGSEA. V dropped 8 bases and J dropped 4; count of bases not matched to a gene: 7.